The sequence of this T cell receptor beta chain was determined in a study of CD8+ T cells in alopecia areata. A few patients' sorted CD4+ cells yielded CD25+CD127- cells. Sequencing relied on a cDNA template that was reverse transcribed from extracted RNA. TCRdb keeps only in-frame clones here, not all; method: immunoSEQ multiplex PCR. The sample includes some 14,000 clones, 58% of them seen just once. The CDR3 is 16 amino acids. Trimming took 0 bases from V and 1 from J, leaving 11 bases between them. The germline gives CDR1 SGHVS, CDR2 FNYEAQ. The chain has TRBV7-6 and TRBJ2-3, with D perhaps matching TRBD2 (6 bases). Material: CD4+ Tregs sorted from blood. The sequence derives from a human donor with alopecia areata. The CDR3 DNA reads as TGTGCCAGCAGCTTAGCGACTTCTAGCGGCACAGATACGCAGTATTTT. It translates to CASSLATSSGTDTQYF.